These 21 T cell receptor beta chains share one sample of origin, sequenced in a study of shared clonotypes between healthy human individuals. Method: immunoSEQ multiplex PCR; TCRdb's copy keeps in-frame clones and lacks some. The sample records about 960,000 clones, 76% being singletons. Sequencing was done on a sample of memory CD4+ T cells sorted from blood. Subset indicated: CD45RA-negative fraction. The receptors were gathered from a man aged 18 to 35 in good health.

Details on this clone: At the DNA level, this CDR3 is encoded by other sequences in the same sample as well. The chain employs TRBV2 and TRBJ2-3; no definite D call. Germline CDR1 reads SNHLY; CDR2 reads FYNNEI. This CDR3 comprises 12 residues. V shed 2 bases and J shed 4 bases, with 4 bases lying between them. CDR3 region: CASSERADTQYF. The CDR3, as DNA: TGTGCCAGCAGTGAAAGGGCAGATACGCAGTATTTT.

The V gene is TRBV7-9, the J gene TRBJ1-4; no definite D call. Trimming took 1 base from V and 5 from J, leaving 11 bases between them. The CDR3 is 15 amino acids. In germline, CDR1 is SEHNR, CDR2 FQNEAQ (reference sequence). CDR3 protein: CASSLEGQPNEKLFF. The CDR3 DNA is TGTGCCAGCAGCTTAGAAGGGCAGCCCAATGAAAAACTGTTTTTT.

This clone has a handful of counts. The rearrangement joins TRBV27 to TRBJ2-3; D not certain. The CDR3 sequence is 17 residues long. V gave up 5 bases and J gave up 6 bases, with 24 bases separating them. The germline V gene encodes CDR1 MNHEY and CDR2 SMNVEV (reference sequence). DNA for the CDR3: TGTGCCAGCAGTATAATACCCCAGGTCGGCGCCCTGGATACGCAGTATTTT. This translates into CASSIIPQVGALDTQYF.

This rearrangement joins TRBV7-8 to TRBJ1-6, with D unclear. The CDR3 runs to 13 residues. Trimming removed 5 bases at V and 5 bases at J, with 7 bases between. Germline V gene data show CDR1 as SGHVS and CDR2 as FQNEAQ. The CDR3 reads CASSGGNNSPLHF. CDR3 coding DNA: TGTGCCAGCAGCGGCGGAAATAATTCACCCCTCCACTTT.

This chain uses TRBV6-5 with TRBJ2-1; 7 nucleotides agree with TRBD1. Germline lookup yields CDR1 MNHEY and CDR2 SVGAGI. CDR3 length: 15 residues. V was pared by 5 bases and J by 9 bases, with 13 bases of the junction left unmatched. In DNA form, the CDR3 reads TGTGCCAGCAGTACACAGGGGATGGGGTTAGGTGAGCAGTTCTTC. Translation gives CASSTQGMGLGEQFF.

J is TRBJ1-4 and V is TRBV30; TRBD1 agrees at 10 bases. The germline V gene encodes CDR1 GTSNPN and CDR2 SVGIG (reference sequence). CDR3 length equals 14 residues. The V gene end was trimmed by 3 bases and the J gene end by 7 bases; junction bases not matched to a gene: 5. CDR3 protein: CAWSRTGGGEKLFF. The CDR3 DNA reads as TGTGCCTGGAGCCGGACAGGGGGTGGTGAAAAACTGTTTTTT.

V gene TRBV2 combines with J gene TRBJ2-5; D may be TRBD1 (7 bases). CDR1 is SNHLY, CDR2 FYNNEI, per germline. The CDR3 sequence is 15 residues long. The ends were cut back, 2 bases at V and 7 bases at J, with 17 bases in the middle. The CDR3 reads CASSEITSPGGTQYF. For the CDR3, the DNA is TGTGCCAGCAGTGAAATCACTAGCCCAGGGGGGACCCAGTACTTC.

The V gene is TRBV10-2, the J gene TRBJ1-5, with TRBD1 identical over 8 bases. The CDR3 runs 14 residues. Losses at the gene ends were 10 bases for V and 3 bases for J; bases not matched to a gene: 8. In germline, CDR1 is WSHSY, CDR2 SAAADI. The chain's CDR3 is CAISGTGINQPQHF. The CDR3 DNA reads TGCGCCATAAGCGGGACAGGCATCAATCAGCCCCAGCATTTT.

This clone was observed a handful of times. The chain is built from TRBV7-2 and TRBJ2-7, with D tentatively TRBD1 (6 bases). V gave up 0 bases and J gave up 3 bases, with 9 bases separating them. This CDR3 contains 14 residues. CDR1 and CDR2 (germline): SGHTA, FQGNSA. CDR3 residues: CASSLAQGFYEQYF. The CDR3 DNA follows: TGTGCCAGCAGCTTAGCACAGGGTTTCTACGAGCAGTACTTC.

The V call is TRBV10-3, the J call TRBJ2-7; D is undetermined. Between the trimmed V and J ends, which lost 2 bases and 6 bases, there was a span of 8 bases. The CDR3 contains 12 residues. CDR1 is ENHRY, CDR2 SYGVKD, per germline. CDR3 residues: CAISEGTGEQYF. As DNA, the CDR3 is TGTGCCATCAGTGAGGGAACGGGCGAGCAGTACTTC.

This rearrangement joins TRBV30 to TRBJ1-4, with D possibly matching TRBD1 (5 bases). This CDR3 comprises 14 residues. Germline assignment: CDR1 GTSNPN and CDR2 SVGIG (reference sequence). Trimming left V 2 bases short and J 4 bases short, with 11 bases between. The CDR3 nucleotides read TGTGCCTGGAGTTCAGGGTTCAATAATGAAAAACTGTTTTTT. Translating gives CAWSSGFNNEKLFF. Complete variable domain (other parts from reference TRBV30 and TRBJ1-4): SQTIHQWPATLVQPVGSPLSLECTVEGTSNPNLYWYRQAAGRGLQLLFYSVGIGQISSEVPQNLSASRPQDRQFILSSKKLLLSDSGFYLCAWSSGFNNEKLFFGSGTQLSVL.

The CDR3 spells CAIDRGVGTEAFF. CDR3 nucleotide sequence: TGTGCCATCGACAGGGGAGTAGGGACTGAAGCTTTCTTT. This chain links TRBV10-3 with TRBJ1-1; TRBD1 aligns across 8 bases. This CDR3 spans 13 amino acids. Germline-derived CDR1 and CDR2 are ENHRY and SYGVKD. The trim removed 8 bases at V and 5 bases at J, leaving 7 bases unmatched.

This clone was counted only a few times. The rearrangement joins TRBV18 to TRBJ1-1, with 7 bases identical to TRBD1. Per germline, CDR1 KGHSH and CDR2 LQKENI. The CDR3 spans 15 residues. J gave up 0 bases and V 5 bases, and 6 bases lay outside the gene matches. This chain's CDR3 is CASSTRQGMNTEAFF. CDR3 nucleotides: TGTGCCAGCTCAACAAGACAGGGCATGAACACTGAAGCTTTCTTT.

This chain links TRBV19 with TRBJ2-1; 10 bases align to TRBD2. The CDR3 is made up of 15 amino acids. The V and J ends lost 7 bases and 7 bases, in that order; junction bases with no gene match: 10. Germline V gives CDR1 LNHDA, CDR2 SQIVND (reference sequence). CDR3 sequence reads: CASTRGASGGNEQFF. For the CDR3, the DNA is TGTGCCAGTACCCGGGGTGCTAGCGGGGGAAATGAGCAGTTCTTC.

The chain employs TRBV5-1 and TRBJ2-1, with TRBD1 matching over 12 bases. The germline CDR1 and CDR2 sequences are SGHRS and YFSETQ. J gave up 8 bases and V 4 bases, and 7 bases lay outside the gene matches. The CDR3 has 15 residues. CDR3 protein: CASSSGTGGYHEQFF. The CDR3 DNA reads TGCGCCAGCAGCAGTGGGACAGGGGGCTATCATGAGCAGTTCTTC.

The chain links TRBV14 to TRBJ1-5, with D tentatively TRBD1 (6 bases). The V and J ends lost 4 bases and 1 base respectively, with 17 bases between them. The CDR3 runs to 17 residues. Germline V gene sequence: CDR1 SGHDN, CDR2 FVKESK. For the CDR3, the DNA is TGTGCCAGCAGCCCAAATGGGACACCGAGGAGCAATCAGCCCCAGCATTTT. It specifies CASSPNGTPRSNQPQHF.

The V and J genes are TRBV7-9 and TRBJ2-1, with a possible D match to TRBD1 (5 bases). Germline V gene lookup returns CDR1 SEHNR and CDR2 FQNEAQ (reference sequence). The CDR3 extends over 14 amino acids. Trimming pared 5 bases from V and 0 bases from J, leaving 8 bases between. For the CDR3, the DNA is TGTGCCAGCAGCGTGACAGCCTCCTACAATGAGCAGTTCTTC. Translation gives CASSVTASYNEQFF.

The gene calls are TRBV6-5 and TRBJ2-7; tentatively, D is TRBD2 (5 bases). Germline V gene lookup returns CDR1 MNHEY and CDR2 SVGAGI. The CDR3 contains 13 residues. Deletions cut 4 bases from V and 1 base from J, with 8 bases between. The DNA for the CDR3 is TGTGCCAGCAGTTGGACTCCTTCCTACGAGCAGTACTTC. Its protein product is CASSWTPSYEQYF.

CDR3 nucleotide sequence: TGTGCCTGGAGTGTACACAGACAAACCGGGGAGCTGTTTTTT. Protein: CAWSVHRQTGELFF. This chain joins TRBV30 and TRBJ2-2; D gene uncertain. The CDR3 has 14 amino acids. CDR1 is GTSNPN, CDR2 SVGIG, per germline (reference sequence). V dropped 0 bases and J dropped 5 bases, with 10 bases sitting between them.

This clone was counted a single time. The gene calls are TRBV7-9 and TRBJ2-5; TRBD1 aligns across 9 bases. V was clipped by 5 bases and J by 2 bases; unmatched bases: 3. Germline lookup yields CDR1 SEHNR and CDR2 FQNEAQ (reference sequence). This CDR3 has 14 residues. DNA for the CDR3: TGTGCCAGCAGCGACAGGGGGACTCAAGAGACCCAGTACTTC. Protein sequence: CASSDRGTQETQYF.

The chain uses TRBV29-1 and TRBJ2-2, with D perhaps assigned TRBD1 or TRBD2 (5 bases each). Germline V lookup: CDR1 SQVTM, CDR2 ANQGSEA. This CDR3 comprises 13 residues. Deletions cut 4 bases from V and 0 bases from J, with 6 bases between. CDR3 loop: CSVGGPNTGELFF. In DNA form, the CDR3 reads TGCAGCGTTGGGGGACCGAACACCGGGGAGCTGTTTTTT.